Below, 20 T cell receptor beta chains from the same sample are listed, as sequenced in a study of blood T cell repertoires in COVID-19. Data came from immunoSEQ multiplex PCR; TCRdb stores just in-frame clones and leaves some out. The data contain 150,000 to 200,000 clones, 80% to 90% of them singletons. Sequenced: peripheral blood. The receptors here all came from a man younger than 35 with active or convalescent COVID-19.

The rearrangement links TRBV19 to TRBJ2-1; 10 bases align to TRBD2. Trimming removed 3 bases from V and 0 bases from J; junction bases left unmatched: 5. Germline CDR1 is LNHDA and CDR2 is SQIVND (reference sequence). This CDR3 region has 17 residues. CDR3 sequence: CASSIFPSGSSYNEQFF. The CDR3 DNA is TGTGCCAGTAGTATTTTTCCTAGCGGGAGCTCCTACAATGAGCAGTTCTTC.

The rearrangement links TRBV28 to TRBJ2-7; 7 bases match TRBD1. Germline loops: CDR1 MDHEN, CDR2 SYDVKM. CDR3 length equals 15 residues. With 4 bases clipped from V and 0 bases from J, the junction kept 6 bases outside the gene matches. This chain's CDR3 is CASSSGQVSSYEQYV. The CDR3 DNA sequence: TGTGCCAGCAGTTCTGGACAGGTTAGCTCCTACGAGCAGTACGTC.

The CDR3 DNA sequence: TGCGCCAGCAGCCAAGATAGCGGGGGGCCGAATTCACCCCTCCACTTT. Translating it yields CASSQDSGGPNSPLHF. The rearrangement uses TRBV4-1 and TRBJ1-6; D is possibly TRBD1 (6 bases). Trimming took off 0 bases at V and 7 bases at J, with 13 bases between the two ends. Looked up from germline, CDR1 is MGHRA and CDR2 is YSYEKL. The CDR3 totals 16 residues.

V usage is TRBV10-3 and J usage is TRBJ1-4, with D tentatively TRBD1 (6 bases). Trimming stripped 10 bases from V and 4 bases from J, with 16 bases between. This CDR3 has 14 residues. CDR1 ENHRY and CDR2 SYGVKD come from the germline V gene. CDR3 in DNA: TGTGCCACGACTCAGGGGTTGAGTAATGAAAAACTGTTTTTT. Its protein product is CATTQGLSNEKLFF.

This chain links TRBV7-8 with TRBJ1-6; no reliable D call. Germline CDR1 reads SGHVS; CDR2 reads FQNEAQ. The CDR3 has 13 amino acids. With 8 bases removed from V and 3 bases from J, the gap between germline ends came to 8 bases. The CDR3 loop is CASRGNYNSPLHF. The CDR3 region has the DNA TGTGCCAGCCGCGGGAACTATAATTCACCCCTCCACTTT.

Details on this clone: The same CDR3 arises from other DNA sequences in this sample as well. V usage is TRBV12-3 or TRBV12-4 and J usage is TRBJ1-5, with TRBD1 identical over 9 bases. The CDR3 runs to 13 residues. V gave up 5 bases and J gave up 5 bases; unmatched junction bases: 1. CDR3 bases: TGTGCCAGCAGTCGACAGGGGGATCAGCCCCAGCATTTT. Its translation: CASSRQGDQPQHF.

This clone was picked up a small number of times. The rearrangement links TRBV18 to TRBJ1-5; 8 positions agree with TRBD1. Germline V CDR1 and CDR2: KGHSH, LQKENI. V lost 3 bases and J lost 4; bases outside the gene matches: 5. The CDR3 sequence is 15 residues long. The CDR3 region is CASSPWTGRNQPQHF. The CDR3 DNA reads TGTGCCAGCTCACCCTGGACAGGGCGGAATCAGCCCCAGCATTTT.

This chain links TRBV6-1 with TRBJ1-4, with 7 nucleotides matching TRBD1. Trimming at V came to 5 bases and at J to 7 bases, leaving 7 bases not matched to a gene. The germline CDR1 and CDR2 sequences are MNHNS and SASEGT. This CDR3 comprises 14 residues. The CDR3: CASSTRGFGEKLFF. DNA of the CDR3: TGTGCCAGCAGTACCAGGGGGTTCGGTGAAAAACTGTTTTTT.

Written as DNA, the CDR3 is TGTGCCAGTAGTAGATCCTATAGCAATCAGCCCCAGCATTTT. As protein: CASSRSYSNQPQHF. The V call is TRBV19, the J call TRBJ1-5, with D uncertain. Germline V gene data show CDR1 as LNHDA and CDR2 as SQIVND (reference sequence). The V end was cut by 4 bases, the J end by 0 bases, with 7 bases between. This CDR3 is 14 amino acids long.

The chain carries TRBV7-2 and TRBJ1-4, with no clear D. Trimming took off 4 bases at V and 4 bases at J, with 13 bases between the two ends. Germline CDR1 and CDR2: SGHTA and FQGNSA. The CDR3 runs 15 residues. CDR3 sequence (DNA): TGTGCCAGCAGCTCCTCTGGGCAGATTAATGAAAAACTGTTTTTT. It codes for CASSSSGQINEKLFF.

The CDR3 protein is CASSSVVGPQETQYF. In DNA, the CDR3 is TGTGCCAGCAGCTCCGTGGTGGGGCCTCAAGAGACCCAGTACTTC. The chain uses TRBV11-3 and TRBJ2-5, with D possibly TRBD1 on 5 matching bases. Germline V CDR1 and CDR2: SGHNT, YENEEA. V lost 4 bases and J lost 2, with 14 bases in between. This CDR3 is 15 amino acids long.

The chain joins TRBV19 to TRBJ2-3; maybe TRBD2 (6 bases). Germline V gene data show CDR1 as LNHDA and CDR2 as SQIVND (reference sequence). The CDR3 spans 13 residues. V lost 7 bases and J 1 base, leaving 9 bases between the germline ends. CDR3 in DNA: TGTGCCAGTAAGTGGGGGGGCACAGATACGCAGTATTTT. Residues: CASKWGGTDTQYF.

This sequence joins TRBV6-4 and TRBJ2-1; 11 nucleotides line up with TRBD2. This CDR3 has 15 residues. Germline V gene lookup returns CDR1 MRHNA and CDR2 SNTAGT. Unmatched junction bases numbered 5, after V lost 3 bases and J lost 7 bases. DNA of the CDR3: TGTGCCAGCAGTGAGACTAGCGGGGAGGGAAATGAGCAGTTCTTC. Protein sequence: CASSETSGEGNEQFF.

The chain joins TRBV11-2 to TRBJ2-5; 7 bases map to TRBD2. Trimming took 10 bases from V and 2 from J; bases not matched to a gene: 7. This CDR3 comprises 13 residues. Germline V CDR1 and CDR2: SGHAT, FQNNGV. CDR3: CATSGGSQETQYF. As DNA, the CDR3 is TGTGCCACCTCGGGGGGATCACAAGAGACCCAGTACTTC.

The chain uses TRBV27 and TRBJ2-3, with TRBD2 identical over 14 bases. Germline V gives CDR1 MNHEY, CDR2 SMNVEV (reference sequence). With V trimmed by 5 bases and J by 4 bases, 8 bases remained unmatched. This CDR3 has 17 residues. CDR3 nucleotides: TGTGCCAGCAGTACCGTACGGACTAGCGGGGGGTCAGATACGCAGTATTTT. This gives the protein CASSTVRTSGGSDTQYF.

CDR3 residues: CATASRQALNSPLHF. CDR3 DNA sequence: TGTGCCACAGCCTCGAGACAGGCACTTAATTCACCCCTCCACTTT. V usage is TRBV5-4 and J usage is TRBJ1-6; TRBD1 might be the D (6 bases). V lost 9 bases to trimming and J lost 6 bases, with 19 bases between them. Looked up from germline, CDR1 is SGHNT and CDR2 is YYREEE (reference sequence). The CDR3 is 15 amino acids. Full variable domain (outside the CDR3, taken from reference TRBV5-4 and TRBJ1-6): ETGVTQSPTHLIKTRGQQVTLRCSSQSGHNTVSWYQQALGQGPQFIFQYYREEENGRGNFPPRFSGLQFPNYSSELNVNALELDDSALYLCATASRQALNSPLHFGNGTRLTVT.

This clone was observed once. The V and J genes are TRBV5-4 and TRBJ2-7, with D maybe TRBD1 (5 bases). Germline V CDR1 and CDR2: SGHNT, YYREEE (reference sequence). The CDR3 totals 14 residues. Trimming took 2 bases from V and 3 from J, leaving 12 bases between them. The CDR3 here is CASSLPDSHYEQYV. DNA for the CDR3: TGTGCCAGCAGCTTACCCGACAGCCACTACGAGCAGTACGTC.

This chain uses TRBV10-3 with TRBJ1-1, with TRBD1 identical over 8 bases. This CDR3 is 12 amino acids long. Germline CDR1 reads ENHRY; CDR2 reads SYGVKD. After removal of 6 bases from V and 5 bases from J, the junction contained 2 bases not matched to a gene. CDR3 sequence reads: CAISGQGTEAFF. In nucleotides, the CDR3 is TGTGCCATCAGCGGACAGGGAACTGAAGCTTTCTTT.

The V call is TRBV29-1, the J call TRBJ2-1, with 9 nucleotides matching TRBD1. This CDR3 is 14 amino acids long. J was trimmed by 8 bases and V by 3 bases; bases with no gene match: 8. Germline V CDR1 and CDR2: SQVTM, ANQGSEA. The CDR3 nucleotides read TGCAGCGTTGATGAGGGACAGGGTCAGGATGAGCAGTTCTTC. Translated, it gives CSVDEGQGQDEQFF.

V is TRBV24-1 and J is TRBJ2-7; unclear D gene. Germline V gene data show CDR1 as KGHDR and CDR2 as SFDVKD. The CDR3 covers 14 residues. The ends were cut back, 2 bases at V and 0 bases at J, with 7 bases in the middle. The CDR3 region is CATSDSGRSYEQYF. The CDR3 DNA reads TGTGCCACCAGTGATTCTGGCCGCTCCTACGAGCAGTACTTC.